These 25 T cell receptor beta chains originate from one sample sequenced in a study of human T cells and chemical hapten exposure. TCRdb recomputed calls from the RACE reads with MiXCR, one row per CDR3 protein. The sample lists tens of thousands of distinct CDR3 sequences, approximately 11% occurring once. Time point specified: patch test 2, 6 weeks after DPC sensitization. The treatment: therapeutic diphenylcyclopropenone sensitization with weekly scalp DPC. The sequences come from whole blood, collected in connection with sensitization to the hapten diphenylcyclopropenone (DPC). Receptors were obtained from a man aged 40-50 years with alopecia areata. Some clones in this sample may be carry-over from other donors' samples.

This clonotype was picked up many times. The chain is built from TRBV5-6 and TRBJ2-3; TRBD1 aligns across 7 bases. Germline trimming cut 4 bases from V and 8 bases from J; bases unmatched to any gene: 4. The CDR3 totals 12 residues. The V gene's germline CDR1 is SGHDT and CDR2 YYEEEE. The CDR3 here is CASSGSGGTQYF. Here the CDR3 DNA reads TGTGCCAGCAGCGGCTCAGGGGGTACGCAGTATTTT.

This clonotype was seen repeatedly, ten times or more. The V and J genes are TRBV18 and TRBJ1-1; 7 nucleotides agree with TRBD1. V dropped 2 bases and J dropped 6; count of bases not matched to a gene: 9. CDR1 is KGHSH, CDR2 LQKENI, per germline. The CDR3 runs to 15 residues. CDR3 loop: CASSPTAGGIPEAFF. CDR3 DNA: TGTGCCAGCTCACCAACGGCAGGGGGGATTCCTGAAGCTTTCTTT.

V gene TRBV2 combines with J gene TRBJ1-1; D is unresolved. Between the trimmed V and J ends, which lost 4 bases and 1 base, there was a span of 7 bases. Germline CDR1 and CDR2: SNHLY and FYNNEI. This CDR3 spans 13 amino acids. The CDR3 DNA reads as TGTGCCAGCAGTGTAGATACGAACACTGAAGCTTTCTTT. Protein: CASSVDTNTEAFF.

This clonotype was detected a few times. The chain links TRBV30 to TRBJ2-3; D is possibly TRBD2 (6 bases). CDR3 length: 13 amino acids. Germline V gene sequence: CDR1 GTSNPN, CDR2 SVGIG (reference sequence). The V gene lost 3 bases and the J gene lost 6 bases, with 13 bases spanning the gap. The CDR3: CAWSTGGSDTQYF. The CDR3 bases are TGTGCCTGGAGCACCGGGGGATCGGATACGCAGTATTTT.

This clonotype occurred a few times. The chain employs TRBV2 and TRBJ2-3; 9 bases are shared with TRBD2. CDR1 is SNHLY, CDR2 FYNNEI, per germline. Trimming removed 4 bases from V and 2 bases from J; junction bases left unmatched: 4. This CDR3 is built from 15 residues. Written as DNA, the CDR3 is TGTGCCAGCAGTGCGGGACTAGCTAACACAGATACGCAGTATTTT. It encodes CASSAGLANTDTQYF.

CDR3 loop: CASSLMTGGYYGYTF. CDR3 DNA: TGTGCCAGCAGCTTAATGACAGGGGGCTACTATGGCTACACCTTC. The chain combines TRBV5-6 with TRBJ1-2; the match to TRBD1 covers 10 bases. Germline V CDR1 and CDR2: SGHDT, YYEEEE. The CDR3 totals 15 residues. After removal of 2 bases from V and 3 bases from J, the junction contained 4 bases not matched to a gene.

The genes are TRBV10-2 and TRBJ2-6; D ambiguous. The germline gives CDR1 WSHSY, CDR2 SAAADI. This CDR3 comprises 16 residues. Trimming cost V 8 bases and J 0 bases, with 14 bases left between them. CDR3 sequence (DNA): TGCGCCAGCTCCCAGCAGGACCTCTCTGGGGCCAACGTCCTGACTTTC. It codes for CASSQQDLSGANVLTF.

This clonotype was counted ten times or more. The chain is built from TRBV28 and TRBJ2-7; D perhaps matches TRBD2 (6 bases). Trimming shortened V by 2 bases and J by 2 bases, and 16 bases separated the two germline ends. The CDR3 runs 16 residues. The germline V gene has CDR1 MDHEN and CDR2 SYDVKM. CDR3 nucleotides: TGTGCCAGCAGTTTAGGAGGAATAGCGGACGCCTACGAGCAGTACTTC. As protein: CASSLGGIADAYEQYF.

There are many counts of this clonotype. The CDR3 region has the DNA TGCGCCAGCAGCCCCTCGATGAGGGGCTTCTCTGGAAACACCATATATTTT. It yields the protein CASSPSMRGFSGNTIYF. V usage is TRBV4-3 and J usage is TRBJ1-3, with TRBD1 as a possible D gene (5 bases). The CDR3 extends over 17 amino acids. V lost 4 bases and J lost 0, with 16 bases in between. Germline V gene lookup returns CDR1 LGHNA and CDR2 YSLEER.

This clonotype was observed a few times. The chain combines TRBV24-1 with TRBJ1-2; D is possibly TRBD1 (5 bases). Germline CDR1 is KGHDR and CDR2 is SFDVKD. V was shortened by 1 base and J by 6 bases, with 8 bases between the two germline ends. The CDR3 covers 13 residues. The CDR3 sequence is CATSDFGGNGYTF. DNA for the CDR3: TGTGCCACCAGTGATTTTGGGGGAAATGGCTACACCTTC.

This clonotype was seen more than once but under ten times. CDR3 in DNA: TGTGCCAGCAGGAGGGACAGGGGCCCAGATACGCAGTATTTT. Translated: CASRRDRGPDTQYF. This sequence joins TRBV6-5 and TRBJ2-3, with 10 bases that match TRBD1. The germline V gene has CDR1 MNHEY and CDR2 SVGAGI. There are 14 residues in the CDR3. Unmatched junction bases numbered 4, after V lost 6 bases and J lost 4 bases.

This clonotype was detected many times. The rearrangement joins TRBV7-2 to TRBJ1-1; unclear D gene. CDR1 and CDR2 (germline): SGHTA, FQGNSA. The CDR3 runs to 14 residues. With 2 bases removed from V and 0 bases from J, the gap between germline ends came to 7 bases. The CDR3 here is CASSLPVMNTEAFF. Written as DNA, the CDR3 is TGTGCCAGCAGCTTACCAGTAATGAACACTGAAGCTTTCTTT.

The sample holds a few counts of this clonotype. This chain uses TRBV4-1 with TRBJ2-3; D call uncertain. With 0 bases removed from V and 7 bases from J, the gap between germline ends came to 11 bases. The CDR3 runs to 14 residues. The germline V gene has CDR1 MGHRA and CDR2 YSYEKL. CDR3 residues: CASSQEFSSYTQYF. CDR3 in DNA: TGCGCCAGCAGCCAAGAGTTCTCATCCTATACGCAGTATTTT.

The chain carries TRBV7-3 and TRBJ2-6, with 10 nucleotides matching TRBD2. V dropped 5 bases and J dropped 2; count of bases not matched to a gene: 9. In germline, CDR1 is SGHTA, CDR2 FQGTGA. This CDR3 is built from 18 residues. As DNA, the CDR3 is TGTGCCAGCAGCCAAGTTAGCGGGAGGTCCGCTGGGGCCAACGTCCTGACTTTC. It codes for CASSQVSGRSAGANVLTF.

The chain couples TRBV27 to TRBJ2-3; D is perhaps TRBD1 (6 bases). Per the germline V gene, CDR1 is MNHEY and CDR2 is SMNVEV (reference sequence). Trimming cost V 6 bases and J 2 bases, with 18 bases left between them. The CDR3 consists of 16 residues. CDR3 region: CASRTQGNLPTDTQYF. The CDR3 DNA follows: TGTGCCAGCAGAACACAGGGCAACCTTCCCACAGATACGCAGTATTTT.

This clonotype was recorded many times. This chain uses TRBV7-2 with TRBJ2-5; perhaps TRBD2 as D (6 bases). V lost 2 bases and J 5 bases, leaving 12 bases between the germline ends. The CDR3 spans 14 residues. Germline CDR1 reads SGHTA; CDR2 reads FQGNSA. CDR3 nucleotides: TGTGCCAGCAGCTTAAGGAGGGGCTCGGAGACCCAGTACTTC. This translates into CASSLRRGSETQYF. Based on the CDR3 plus reference TRBV7-2 and TRBJ2-5, the full variable domain is GAGVSQSPSNKVTEKGKDVELRCDPISGHTALYWYRQSLGQGLEFLIYFQGNSAPDKSGLPSDRFSAERTGGSVSTLTIQRTQQEDSAVYLCASSLRRGSETQYFGPGTRLLVL.

The J gene is TRBJ2-3, the V gene TRBV12-3 or TRBV12-4, with 12 bases identical to TRBD2. This CDR3 contains 18 residues. J gave up 4 bases and V 2 bases, and 10 bases lay outside the gene matches. This CDR3 is CASSLRGRGLAGPDTQYF. The DNA for the CDR3 is TGTGCCAGCAGTTTAAGGGGGAGGGGACTAGCGGGCCCAGATACGCAGTATTTT.

The chain links TRBV7-2 to TRBJ2-1, with 7 positions matching TRBD2. Unmatched junction bases numbered 5, after V lost 0 bases and J lost 6 bases. This CDR3 comprises 15 residues. The germline gives CDR1 SGHTA, CDR2 FQGNSA. DNA of the CDR3: TGTGCCAGCAGCTTAGCTGCGGGAGCATTCAATGAGCAGTTCTTC. Protein: CASSLAAGAFNEQFF. The full variable domain, rest sourced from reference TRBV7-2 and TRBJ2-1, is GAGVSQSPSNKVTEKGKDVELRCDPISGHTALYWYRQSLGQGLEFLIYFQGNSAPDKSGLPSDRFSAERTGGSVSTLTIQRTQQEDSAVYLCASSLAAGAFNEQFFGPGTRLTVL.

There are many counts of this clonotype. The chain recombines TRBV19 with TRBJ1-5, with TRBD1 matching over 7 bases. Germline V gene lookup returns CDR1 LNHDA and CDR2 SQIVND (reference sequence). This CDR3 is built from 15 residues. Unmatched junction bases numbered 14, after V lost 8 bases and J lost 7 bases. The CDR3 protein is CASGINRGAYQPQHF. CDR3 DNA: TGTGCCAGTGGGATTAACAGGGGAGCTTACCAGCCCCAGCATTTT.

This clonotype was detected a few times. This chain connects TRBV6-5 to TRBJ1-6, with D possibly matching TRBD1 (5 bases). This CDR3 contains 14 residues. CDR1 is MNHEY, CDR2 SVGAGI, per germline. Trimming pared 6 bases from V and 9 bases from J, leaving 15 bases between. The CDR3: CASRKLPGGSPLHF. The CDR3 DNA reads as TGTGCCAGCAGAAAATTACCGGGGGGTTCACCCCTCCACTTT.

The sample holds a few counts of this clonotype. This chain links TRBV25-1 with TRBJ1-2; no reliable D call. The V end was cut by 5 bases, the J end by 8 bases, with 21 bases between. The CDR3 spans 15 residues. Germline loops: CDR1 MGHDK, CDR2 SYGVNS. CDR3 in amino acids: CASSFPTGPAGGYTF. The CDR3 nucleotides read TGTGCCAGCAGTTTCCCAACCGGGCCGGCAGGCGGCTACACCTTC.

At least ten counts were recorded for this clonotype. The DNA for the CDR3 is TGTGCCACCAGTGATTTGGACATGGGAGGAAACACCATATATTTT. Amino acids: CATSDLDMGGNTIYF. The chain couples TRBV24-1 to TRBJ1-3, with D unresolved. Trimming pared 0 bases from V and 4 bases from J, leaving 9 bases between. Germline loops: CDR1 KGHDR, CDR2 SFDVKD. This CDR3 has 15 residues.

V is TRBV7-2 and J is TRBJ2-1; D call uncertain. Germline CDR1 SGHTA, CDR2 FQGNSA. V lost 0 bases, J lost 4 bases, and 7 bases lay in between. The CDR3 is made up of 14 amino acids. CDR3 bases: TGTGCCAGCAGCTTAGCGGGCATTTACAATGAGCAGTTCTTC. Protein: CASSLAGIYNEQFF.

The V and J genes are TRBV7-2 and TRBJ1-2; possibly TRBD1 for D (6 bases). Germline V gives CDR1 SGHTA, CDR2 FQGNSA. There are 15 residues in the CDR3. V lost 5 bases and J 7 bases, leaving 20 bases between the germline ends. The CDR3 sequence: CASSASIRGHSGYTF. The CDR3 DNA reads as TGTGCCAGCAGCGCCTCTATCCGGGGGCACTCTGGCTACACCTTC.

This clonotype was detected a few times. This rearrangement joins TRBV7-2 to TRBJ1-1, with D unresolved. Per germline, CDR1 SGHTA and CDR2 FQGNSA. V dropped 0 bases and J dropped 1 base, with 12 bases sitting between them. The CDR3 has 16 residues. The CDR3 sequence: CASSLAPEGGNTEAFF. The CDR3 DNA reads as TGTGCCAGCAGCTTAGCCCCCGAGGGCGGGAACACTGAAGCTTTCTTT.